This T cell receptor (beta chain) is drawn from a study of T cell responses to AZD1222 COVID-19 vaccine. General study findings and limits: Without day 14 samples, only post-peak T cell repertoires were studied.

Pooling was applied to second doses at about 4 or about 12 weeks. In regard to this clone: No antigen is known for it.

Trimming took off 5 bases at V and 9 bases at J, with 12 bases between the two ends. Germline loops: CDR1 KGHDR, CDR2 SFDVKD. This CDR3 has 13 amino acids. Sequencing was performed with immunoSEQ multiplex PCR; in TCRdb, only in-frame clones are kept and a portion is missing. The repertoire consists of roughly 77,000 clones, with approximately 90% occurring once and the leading ten covering about 3%. Material: peripheral blood, obtained 28 days after the second AZD1222 dose. The receptor's source is an adult who received the AZD1222 COVID-19 vaccine. The chain recombines TRBV24-1 with TRBJ2-2; a weak D match, TRBD1 (6 bases). The CDR3 reads CATSAGVSRELFF. DNA of the CDR3: TGTGCCACCAGTGCAGGGGTGAGCCGGGAGCTGTTTTTT.